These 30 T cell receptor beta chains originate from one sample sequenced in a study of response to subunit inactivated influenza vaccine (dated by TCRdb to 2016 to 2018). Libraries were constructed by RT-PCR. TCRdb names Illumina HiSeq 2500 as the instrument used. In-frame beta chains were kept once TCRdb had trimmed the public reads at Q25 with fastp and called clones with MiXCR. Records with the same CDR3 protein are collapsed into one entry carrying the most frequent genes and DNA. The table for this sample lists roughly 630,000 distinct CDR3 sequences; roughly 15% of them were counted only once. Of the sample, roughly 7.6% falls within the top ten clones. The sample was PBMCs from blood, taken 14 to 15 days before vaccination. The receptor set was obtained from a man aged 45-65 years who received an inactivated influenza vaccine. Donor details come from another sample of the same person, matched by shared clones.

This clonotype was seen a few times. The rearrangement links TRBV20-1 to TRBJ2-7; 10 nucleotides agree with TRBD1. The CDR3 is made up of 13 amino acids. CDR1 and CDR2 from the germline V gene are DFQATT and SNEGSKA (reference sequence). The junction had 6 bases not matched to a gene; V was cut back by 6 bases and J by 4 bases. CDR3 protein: CSAAGTGVYEQYF. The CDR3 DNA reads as TGCAGTGCCGCCGGGACAGGGGTGTACGAGCAGTACTTC.

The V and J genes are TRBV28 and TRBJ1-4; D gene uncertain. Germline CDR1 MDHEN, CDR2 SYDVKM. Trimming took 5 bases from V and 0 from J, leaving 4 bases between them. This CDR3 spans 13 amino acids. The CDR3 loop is CASSPSTNEKLFF. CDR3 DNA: TGTGCCAGCAGTCCCTCAACTAATGAAAAACTGTTTTTT.

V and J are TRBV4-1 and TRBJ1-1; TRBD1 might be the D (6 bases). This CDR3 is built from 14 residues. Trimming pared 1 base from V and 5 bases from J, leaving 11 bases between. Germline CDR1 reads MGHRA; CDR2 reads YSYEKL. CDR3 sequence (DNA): TGCGCCAGCAGCCAAGTAATTCAGGGGACTGAAGCTTTCTTT. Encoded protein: CASSQVIQGTEAFF.

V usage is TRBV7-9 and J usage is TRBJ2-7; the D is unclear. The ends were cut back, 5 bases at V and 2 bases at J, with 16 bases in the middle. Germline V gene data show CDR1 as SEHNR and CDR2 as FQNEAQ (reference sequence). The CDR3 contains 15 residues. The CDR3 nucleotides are TGTGCCAGCAGCCCGCCTTTCTACTCCCCCTACGAGCAGTACTTC. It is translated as CASSPPFYSPYEQYF. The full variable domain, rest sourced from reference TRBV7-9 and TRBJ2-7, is DTGVSQNPRHKITKRGQNVTFRCDPISEHNRLYWYRQTLGQGPEFLTYFQNEAQLEKSRLLSDRFSAERPKGSFSTLEIQRTEQGDSAMYLCASSPPFYSPYEQYFGPGTRLTVT.

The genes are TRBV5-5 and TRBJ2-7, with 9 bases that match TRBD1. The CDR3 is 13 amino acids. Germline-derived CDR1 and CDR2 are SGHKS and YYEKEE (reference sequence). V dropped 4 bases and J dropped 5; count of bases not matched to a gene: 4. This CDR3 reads CASSLWDRDEQYF. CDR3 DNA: TGTGCCAGCAGCCTTTGGGACAGGGACGAGCAGTACTTC.

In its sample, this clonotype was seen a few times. The CDR3 nucleotides are TGTGCCAGCAGCCAAGAGGGCGGCCGCAGCGGGGGACGCTACGAGCAGTACTTC. It encodes CASSQEGGRSGGRYEQYF. The chain couples TRBV4-2 to TRBJ2-7; 8 bases agree with TRBD2. J was trimmed by 3 bases and V by 0 bases; bases with no gene match: 13. The CDR3 runs 18 residues. Germline CDR1 is LGHNA and CDR2 is YNFKEQ.

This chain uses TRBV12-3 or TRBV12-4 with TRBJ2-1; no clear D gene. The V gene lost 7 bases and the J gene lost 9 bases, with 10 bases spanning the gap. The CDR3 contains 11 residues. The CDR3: CASTQSSEQFF. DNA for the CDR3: TGTGCCAGCACCCAGTCGAGTGAGCAGTTCTTC.

This CDR3 reads CAWSLPPDTQYF. The CDR3 nucleotides are TGTGCCTGGAGTTTACCCCCGGATACGCAGTATTTT. The chain couples TRBV30 to TRBJ2-3; no firm D call. Trimming stripped 2 bases from V and 6 bases from J, with 9 bases between. Germline lookup yields CDR1 GTSNPN and CDR2 SVGIG (reference sequence). This CDR3 comprises 12 residues.

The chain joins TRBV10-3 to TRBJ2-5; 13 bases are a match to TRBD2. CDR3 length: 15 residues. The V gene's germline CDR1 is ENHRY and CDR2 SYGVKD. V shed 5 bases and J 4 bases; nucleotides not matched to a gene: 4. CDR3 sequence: CAISPGTSGVETQYF. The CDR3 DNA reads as TGTGCCATCAGTCCTGGGACTAGCGGGGTAGAGACCCAGTACTTC.

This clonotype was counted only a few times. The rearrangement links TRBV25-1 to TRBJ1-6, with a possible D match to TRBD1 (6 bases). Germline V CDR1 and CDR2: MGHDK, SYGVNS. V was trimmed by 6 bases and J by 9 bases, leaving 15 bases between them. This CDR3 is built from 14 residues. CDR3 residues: CASREAGAASPLHF. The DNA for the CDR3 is TGTGCCAGCAGGGAGGCGGGGGCGGCTTCACCCCTCCACTTT.

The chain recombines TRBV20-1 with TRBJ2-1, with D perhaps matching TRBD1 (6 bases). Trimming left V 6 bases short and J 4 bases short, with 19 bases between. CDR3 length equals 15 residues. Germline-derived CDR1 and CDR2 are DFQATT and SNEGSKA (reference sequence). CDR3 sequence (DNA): TGCAGTGCCCGACCCCCCGGGACACCTTACAATGAGCAGTTCTTC. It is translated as CSARPPGTPYNEQFF.

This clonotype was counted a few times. The CDR3 coding sequence is TGCAGCGTTGGGGGCAGGGTAGGCTATGGCTACACCTTC. Translation gives CSVGGRVGYGYTF. V gene TRBV29-1 combines with J gene TRBJ1-2; D possibly corresponds to TRBD1 (5 bases). V was shortened by 4 bases and J by 4 bases, with 13 bases between the two germline ends. Germline V gene data show CDR1 as SQVTM and CDR2 as ANQGSEA. CDR3 length equals 13 residues.

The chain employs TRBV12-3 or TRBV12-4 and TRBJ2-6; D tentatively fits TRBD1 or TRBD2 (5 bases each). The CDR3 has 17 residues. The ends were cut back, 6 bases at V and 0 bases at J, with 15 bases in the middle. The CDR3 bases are TGTGCCAGCAGCACCAGGGACGCGCCCTCTGGGGCCAACGTCCTGACTTTC. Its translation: CASSTRDAPSGANVLTF.

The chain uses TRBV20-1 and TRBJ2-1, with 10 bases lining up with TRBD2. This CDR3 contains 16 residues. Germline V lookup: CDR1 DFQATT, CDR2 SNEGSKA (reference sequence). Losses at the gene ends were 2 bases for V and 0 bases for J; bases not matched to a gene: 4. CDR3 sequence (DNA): TGCAGTGCTAGACTAGCGGGAGAGCCCTCCTACAATGAGCAGTTCTTC. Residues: CSARLAGEPSYNEQFF.

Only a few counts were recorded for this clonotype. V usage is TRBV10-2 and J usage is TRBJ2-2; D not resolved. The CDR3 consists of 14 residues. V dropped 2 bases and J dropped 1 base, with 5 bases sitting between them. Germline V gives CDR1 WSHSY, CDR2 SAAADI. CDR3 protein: CASSERRNTGELFF. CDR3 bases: TGCGCCAGCAGTGAGAGGAGGAACACCGGGGAGCTGTTTTTT.

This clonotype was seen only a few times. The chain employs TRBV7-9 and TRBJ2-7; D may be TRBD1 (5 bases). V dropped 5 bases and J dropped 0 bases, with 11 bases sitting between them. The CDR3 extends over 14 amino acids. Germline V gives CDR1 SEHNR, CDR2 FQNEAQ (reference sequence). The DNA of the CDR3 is TGTGCCAGCAGCATACAACAGGACTCCTACGAGCAGTACTTC. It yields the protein CASSIQQDSYEQYF.

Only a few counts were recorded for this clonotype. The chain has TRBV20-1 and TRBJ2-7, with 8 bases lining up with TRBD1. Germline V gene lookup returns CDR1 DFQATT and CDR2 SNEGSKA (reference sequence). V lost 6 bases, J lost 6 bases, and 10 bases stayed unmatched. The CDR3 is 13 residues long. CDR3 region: CSATDRGRGEQYF. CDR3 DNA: TGCAGTGCCACAGACAGGGGTCGGGGCGAGCAGTACTTC.

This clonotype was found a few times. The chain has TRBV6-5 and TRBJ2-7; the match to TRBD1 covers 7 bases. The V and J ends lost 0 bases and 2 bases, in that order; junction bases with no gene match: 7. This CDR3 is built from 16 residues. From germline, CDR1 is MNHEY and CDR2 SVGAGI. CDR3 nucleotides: TGTGCCAGCAGTTACTCGAGACAGGGCAGCACCTACGAGCAGTACTTC. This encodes CASSYSRQGSTYEQYF.

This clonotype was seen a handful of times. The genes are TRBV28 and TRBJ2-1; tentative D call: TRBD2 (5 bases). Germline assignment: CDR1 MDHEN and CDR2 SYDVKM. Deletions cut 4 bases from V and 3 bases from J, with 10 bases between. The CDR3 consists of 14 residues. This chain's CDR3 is CASSWDSDYNEQFF. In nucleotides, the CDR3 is TGTGCCAGCAGTTGGGATAGCGACTACAATGAGCAGTTCTTC.

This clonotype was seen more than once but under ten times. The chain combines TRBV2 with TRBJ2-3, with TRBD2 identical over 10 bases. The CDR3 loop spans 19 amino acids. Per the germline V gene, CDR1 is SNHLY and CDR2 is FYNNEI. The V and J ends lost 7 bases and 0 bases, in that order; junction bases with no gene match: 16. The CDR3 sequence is CASKVWQEGLASSTDTQYF. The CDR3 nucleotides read TGTGCCAGCAAGGTTTGGCAGGAGGGACTAGCGTCTAGCACAGATACGCAGTATTTT.

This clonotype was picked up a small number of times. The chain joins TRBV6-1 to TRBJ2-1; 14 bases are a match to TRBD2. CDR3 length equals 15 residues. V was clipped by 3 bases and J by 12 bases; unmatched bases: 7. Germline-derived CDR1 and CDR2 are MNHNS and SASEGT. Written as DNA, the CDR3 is TGTGCCAGCAGTGATCCGGGACTAGCGGGAGTAGCGCAGTTCTTC. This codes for CASSDPGLAGVAQFF.

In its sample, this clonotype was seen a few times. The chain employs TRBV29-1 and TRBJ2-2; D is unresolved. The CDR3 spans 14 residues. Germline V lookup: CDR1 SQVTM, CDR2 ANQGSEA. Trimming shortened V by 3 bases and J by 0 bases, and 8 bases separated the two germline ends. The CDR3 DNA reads TGCAGCGTTGAGTCTTCCGCGAACACCGGGGAGCTGTTTTTT. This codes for CSVESSANTGELFF.

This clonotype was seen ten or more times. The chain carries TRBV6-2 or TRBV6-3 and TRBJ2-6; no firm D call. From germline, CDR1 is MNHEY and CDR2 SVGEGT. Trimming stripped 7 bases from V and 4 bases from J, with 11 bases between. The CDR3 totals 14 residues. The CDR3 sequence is CASTQGVGANVLTF. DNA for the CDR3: TGTGCCAGCACCCAAGGAGTAGGGGCCAACGTCCTGACTTTC.

The DNA for the CDR3 is TGTGCCAGCAGCCCCCGGTGGGGGGGCAGGAGGCAGCCCCAGCATTTT. Encoded protein: CASSPRWGGRRQPQHF. The chain carries TRBV7-8 and TRBJ1-5; a weak D match, TRBD1 (6 bases). There are 16 residues in the CDR3. Germline CDR1 and CDR2: SGHVS and FQNEAQ. Trimming removed 5 bases from V and 7 bases from J, with 21 bases in between.

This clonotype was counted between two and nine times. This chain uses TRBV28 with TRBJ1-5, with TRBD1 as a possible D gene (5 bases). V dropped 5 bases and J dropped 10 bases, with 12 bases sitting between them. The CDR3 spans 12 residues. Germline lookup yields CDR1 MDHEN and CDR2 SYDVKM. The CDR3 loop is CASSPTGDPQHF. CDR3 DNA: TGTGCCAGCAGTCCCACCGGGGACCCCCAGCATTTT. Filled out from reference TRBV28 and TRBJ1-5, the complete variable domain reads DVKVTQSSRYLVKRTGEKVFLECVQDMDHENMFWYRQDPGLGLRLIYFSYDVKMKEKGDIPEGYSVSREKKERFSLILESASTNQTSMYLCASSPTGDPQHFGDGTRLSIL.

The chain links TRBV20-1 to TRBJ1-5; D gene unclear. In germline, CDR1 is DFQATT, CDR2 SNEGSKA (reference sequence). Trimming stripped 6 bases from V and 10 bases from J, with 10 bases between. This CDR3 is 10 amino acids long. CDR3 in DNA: TGCAGTGCAGGACCGGGACCCCAGCATTTT. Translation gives CSAGPGPQHF.

The CDR3 sequence: CASSLDPAGGGIRETQYF. The CDR3 nucleotides are TGTGCCAGCAGCTTAGATCCAGCGGGAGGAGGAATACGAGAGACCCAGTACTTC. V and J are TRBV11-2 and TRBJ2-5; the match to TRBD2 covers 9 bases. This CDR3 is built from 18 residues. The trim removed 0 bases at V and 4 bases at J, leaving 12 bases unmatched. Germline CDR1 reads SGHAT; CDR2 reads FQNNGV.

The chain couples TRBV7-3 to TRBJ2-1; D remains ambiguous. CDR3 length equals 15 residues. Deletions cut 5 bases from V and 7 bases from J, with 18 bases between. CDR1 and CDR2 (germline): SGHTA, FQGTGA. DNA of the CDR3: TGTGCCAGCAGCCCGCCGGGTTGGGCCCAAAATGAGCAGTTCTTC. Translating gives CASSPPGWAQNEQFF.

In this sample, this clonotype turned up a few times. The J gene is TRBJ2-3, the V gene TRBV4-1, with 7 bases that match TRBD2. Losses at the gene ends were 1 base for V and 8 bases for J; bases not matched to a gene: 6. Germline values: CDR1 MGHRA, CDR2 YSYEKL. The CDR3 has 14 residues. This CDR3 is CASSQVVAGGTQYF. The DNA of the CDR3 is TGCGCCAGCAGCCAAGTAGTAGCGGGTGGTACGCAGTATTTT.

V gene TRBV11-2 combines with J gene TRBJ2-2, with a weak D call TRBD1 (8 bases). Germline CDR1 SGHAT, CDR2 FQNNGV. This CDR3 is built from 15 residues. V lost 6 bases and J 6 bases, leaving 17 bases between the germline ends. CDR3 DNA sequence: TGTGCCAGCAGTCAAAACAGGGGGGGAGCCGGGGAGCTGTTTTTT. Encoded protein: CASSQNRGGAGELFF.